This TCR beta chain was identified during a study of T cells in Graves' hyperthyroidism and ophthalmopathy. Study conclusions and caveats: Most clonotypes expanded in the thyroid (above 0.001) were also present in blood.

Calling Graves' hyperthyroidism stable meant ophthalmopathy did not progress within 18 months. Patients showing uncontrolled infection, other autoimmune disease, pregnancy or lactation were ineligible. Each 10 ml fresh peripheral blood draw supplied the PBMCs. Amplified TCR beta CDR3 regions derived from RNA transcripts. Researchers ran a first-round RT-PCR on the TCR CDR3 using the HTBI primer set. MiXCR was run by TCRdb on the multiplex PCR reads, yielding one entry per CDR3 protein. The sample has about 350,000 distinct CDR3 sequences; around 14% are singletons. Trimming took off 0 bases at V and 8 bases at J, with 16 bases between the two ends. Germline V gene sequence: CDR1 LGHNA, CDR2 YNFKEQ. The CDR3 length is 16 residues. Concerning this clonotype itself: Its antigen is not known.

The chain joins TRBV4-2 to TRBJ1-4; D is undetermined. The sample comprised blood. This TCR was sampled from a woman aged 30 to 39 with Graves' hyperthyroidism. This CDR3 reads CASSQDLGLAREKLFF. CDR3 nucleotides: TGTGCCAGCAGCCAAGATCTTGGGCTGGCCCGGGAAAAACTGTTTTTT.